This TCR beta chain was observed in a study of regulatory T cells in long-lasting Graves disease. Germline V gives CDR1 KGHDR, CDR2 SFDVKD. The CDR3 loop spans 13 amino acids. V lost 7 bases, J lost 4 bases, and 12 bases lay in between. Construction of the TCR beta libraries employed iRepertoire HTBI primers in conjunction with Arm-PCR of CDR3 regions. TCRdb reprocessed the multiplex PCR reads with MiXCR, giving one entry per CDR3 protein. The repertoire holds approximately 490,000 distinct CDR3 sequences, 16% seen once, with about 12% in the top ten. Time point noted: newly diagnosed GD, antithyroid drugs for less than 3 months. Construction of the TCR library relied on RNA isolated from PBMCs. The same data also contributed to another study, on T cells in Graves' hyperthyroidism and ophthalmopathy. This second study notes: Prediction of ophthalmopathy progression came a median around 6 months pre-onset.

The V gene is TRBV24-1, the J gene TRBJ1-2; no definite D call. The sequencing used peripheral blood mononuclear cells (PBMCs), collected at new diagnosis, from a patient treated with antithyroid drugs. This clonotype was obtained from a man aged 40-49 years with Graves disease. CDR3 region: CATSYDGSYGYTF. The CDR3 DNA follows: TGTGCCACCAGCTACGACGGAAGCTATGGCTACACCTTC.